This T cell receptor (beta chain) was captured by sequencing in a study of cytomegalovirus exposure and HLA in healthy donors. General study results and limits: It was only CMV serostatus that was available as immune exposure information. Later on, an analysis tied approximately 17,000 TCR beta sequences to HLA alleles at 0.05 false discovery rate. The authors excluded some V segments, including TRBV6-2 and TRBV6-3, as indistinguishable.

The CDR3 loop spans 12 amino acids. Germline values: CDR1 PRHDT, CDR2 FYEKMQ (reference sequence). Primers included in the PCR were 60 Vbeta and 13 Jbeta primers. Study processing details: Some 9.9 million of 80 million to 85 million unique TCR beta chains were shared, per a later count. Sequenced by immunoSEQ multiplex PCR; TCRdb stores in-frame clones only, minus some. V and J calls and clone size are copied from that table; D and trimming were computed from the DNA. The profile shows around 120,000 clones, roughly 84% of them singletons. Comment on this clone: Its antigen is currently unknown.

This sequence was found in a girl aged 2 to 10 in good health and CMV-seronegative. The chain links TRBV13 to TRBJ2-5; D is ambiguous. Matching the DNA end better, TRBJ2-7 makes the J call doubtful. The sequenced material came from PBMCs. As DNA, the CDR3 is TGTGCCAGCAGCTTTGGTTACTACGAGCAGTACTTC. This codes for CASSFGYYEQYF.